The sequence of this TCR beta chain was determined in a study of shared clonotypes between healthy human individuals. Notes on the study in general: Naive CD4 clonotype sharing across several donors was approximately 5%.

Details on this clone: Its antigen is currently unknown.

Repertoires were generated with immunoSEQ multiplex PCR, while TCRdb's copy carries only in-frame clones and drops some. The table lists hundreds of thousands of clones, approximately 95% of them singletons. CDR3 length equals 13 residues. Germline CDR1 MGHDK, CDR2 SYGVNS. Trimming removed 7 bases from V and 3 bases from J; junction bases left unmatched: 6. This TCR came from a woman in her thirties in good health. The rearrangement links TRBV25-1 to TRBJ2-7; 7 nucleotides match TRBD2. Material: naive CD4+ T cells sorted from blood. Subset in this sample: CD45RA+ positively selected. The CDR3 nucleotides are TGTGCCAGCACCCAGCGGGGTAACTACGAGCAGTACTTC. It translates to CASTQRGNYEQYF.